The 30 T cell receptor beta chains reported below all come from one sample, sequenced in a study of beta chain features in type 1 diabetes. The isolated RNA, all of it, was reverse transcribed, so expressed TCRB transcripts were what got sequenced. Sequencing was performed with immunoSEQ multiplex PCR; in TCRdb, only in-frame clones are kept and a portion is missing. The sample carries 200,000 to 250,000 clones, roughly 70% recorded once. The sample was naive CD4+ T cells from blood. These receptors came from a man aged 25 to 40 in good health.

This clone came up a few times. The rearrangement joins TRBV18 to TRBJ2-3; D not certain. In germline, CDR1 is KGHSH, CDR2 LQKENI. This CDR3 spans 12 amino acids. V lost 4 bases to trimming and J lost 6 bases, with 8 bases between them. The CDR3 coding sequence is TGTGCCAGCTCACAAAAGCAGGATACGCAGTATTTT. As protein: CASSQKQDTQYF.

The J gene is TRBJ2-1, the V gene TRBV28; 10 bases map to TRBD2. Unmatched junction bases numbered 17, after V lost 3 bases and J lost 9 bases. This CDR3 comprises 18 residues. CDR1 and CDR2 (germline): MDHEN, SYDVKM. CDR3 loop: CASSFSGRSPSGRSEQFF. In DNA, the CDR3 is TGTGCCAGCAGTTTCTCCGGTCGATCTCCTAGCGGGAGAAGTGAGCAGTTCTTC.

The V gene is TRBV2, the J gene TRBJ2-7; D is unresolved. V was pared by 7 bases and J by 4 bases, with 20 bases between. The CDR3 sequence is 15 residues long. From germline, CDR1 is SNHLY and CDR2 FYNNEI. CDR3 sequence reads: CASKGQNSRIYEQYF. The CDR3 nucleotides read TGTGCCAGCAAAGGGCAGAACTCACGAATTTACGAGCAGTACTTC.

This rearrangement joins TRBV7-9 to TRBJ2-1; 9 nucleotides line up with TRBD1. CDR1 is SEHNR, CDR2 FQNEAQ, per germline (reference sequence). J lost 7 bases, V lost 4 bases, and 5 bases had no gene match. The CDR3 is 14 amino acids. The CDR3 spells CASSSGTGRNEQFF. CDR3 DNA: TGTGCCAGCAGCTCCGGGACAGGGAGGAATGAGCAGTTCTTC.

This sequence joins TRBV7-2 and TRBJ2-7, with no clear D. Deletions cut 5 bases from V and 3 bases from J, with 8 bases between. Germline loops: CDR1 SGHTA, CDR2 FQGNSA. CDR3 length: 12 amino acids. The CDR3 loop is CASSPGFYEQYF. The CDR3 DNA sequence: TGTGCCAGCAGCCCCGGGTTCTACGAGCAGTACTTC. Based on the CDR3 plus reference TRBV7-2 and TRBJ2-7, the full variable domain is GAGVSQSPSNKVTEKGKDVELRCDPISGHTALYWYRQSLGQGLEFLIYFQGNSAPDKSGLPSDRFSAERTGGSVSTLTIQRTQQEDSAVYLCASSPGFYEQYFGPGTRLTVT.

This clone has more than one count but fewer than ten. The V gene is TRBV30, the J gene TRBJ2-2; 7 nucleotides agree with TRBD1. Per germline, CDR1 GTSNPN and CDR2 SVGIG (reference sequence). J gave up 6 bases and V 3 bases, and 4 bases lay outside the gene matches. The CDR3 extends over 13 amino acids. The CDR3 nucleotides are TGTGCCTGGAGGACAGGGAAGGCCGGGGAGCTGTTTTTT. This translates into CAWRTGKAGELFF.

The chain uses TRBV30 and TRBJ2-5, with D perhaps TRBD1 or TRBD2 (5 bases each). The germline V and J ends were trimmed by 2 bases and 4 bases, with 8 bases remaining between them. This CDR3 has 12 amino acids. CDR1 is GTSNPN and CDR2 is SVGIG in the germline V gene (reference sequence). CDR3 protein: CAWSSGRETQYF. The CDR3 DNA reads TGTGCCTGGAGTTCGGGACGAGAGACCCAGTACTTC.

The gene calls are TRBV11-2 and TRBJ2-3; D unresolved. CDR1 is SGHAT, CDR2 FQNNGV, per germline. The ends were cut back, 1 base at V and 0 bases at J, with 8 bases in the middle. The CDR3 runs 15 residues. The CDR3 nucleotides are TGTGCCAGCAGCTTAGGGCGAACTAGCACAGATACGCAGTATTTT. Protein: CASSLGRTSTDTQYF.

As to this clone: Other DNA sequences in this sample translate to the same CDR3. The V call is TRBV30, the J call TRBJ2-7; D is unresolved. Trimming stripped 0 bases from V and 0 bases from J, with 3 bases between. There are 12 residues in the CDR3. Germline CDR1 and CDR2: GTSNPN and SVGIG (reference sequence). The CDR3 region has the DNA TGTGCCTGGAGTGTAGGCTCCTACGAGCAGTACTTC. Residues: CAWSVGSYEQYF.

There are a few counts of this clone. This rearrangement joins TRBV5-4 to TRBJ2-5; D not certain. The V end was cut by 3 bases, the J end by 0 bases, with 0 bases between. The CDR3 contains 11 residues. The germline V gene has CDR1 SGHNT and CDR2 YYREEE (reference sequence). The CDR3 sequence: CASSYQETQYF. The CDR3 DNA follows: TGTGCCAGCAGCTACCAAGAGACCCAGTACTTC.

Details on this clone: The germline gene is not matched at one end of the junction; a read error may be the cause. The chain carries TRBV28 and TRBJ2-5; no definite D call. CDR1 is MDHEN, CDR2 SYDVKM, per germline. The CDR3 extends over 13 amino acids. The CDR3 loop reads CASNLRQEETQYF. CDR3 in DNA: TGTGCCAGCAATTTACGGCAGGAAGAGACCCAGTACTTC. Supplemented by reference TRBV28 and TRBJ2-5, the full variable domain reads DVKVTQSSRYLVKRTGEKVFLECVQDMDHENMFWYRQDPGLGLRLIYFSYDVKMKEKGDIPEGYSVSREKKERFSLILESASTNQTSMYLCASNLRQEETQYFGPGTRLLVL.

This CDR3 reads CASSSGQGTRQYF. In DNA form, the CDR3 reads TGTGCCAGCAGTTCGGGACAGGGAACGCGGCAGTACTTC. The gene calls are TRBV7-2 and TRBJ2-7; 9 bases agree with TRBD1. The CDR3 sequence is 13 residues long. With V trimmed by 6 bases and J by 9 bases, 9 bases remained unmatched. Germline V gene data show CDR1 as SGHTA and CDR2 as FQGNSA.

The sample holds a few counts of this clone. The gene calls are TRBV29-1 and TRBJ1-2; maybe TRBD1 (5 bases). The V end was cut by 6 bases, the J end by 4 bases, with 15 bases between. The CDR3 length is 13 residues. Germline CDR1 reads SQVTM; CDR2 reads ANQGSEA. The DNA for the CDR3 is TGCAGCGTGCTCAAGACAGACAGCTATGGCTACACCTTC. It yields the protein CSVLKTDSYGYTF.

The V gene is TRBV5-1, the J gene TRBJ2-2, with a tentative D call TRBD2 (5 bases). Between the trimmed V and J ends, which lost 5 bases and 4 bases, there was a span of 15 bases. The CDR3 has 15 amino acids. Germline lookup yields CDR1 SGHRS and CDR2 YFSETQ. Written as DNA, the CDR3 is TGCGCCAGCAGGCCAGACAAAGGAGGCACCGGGGAGCTGTTTTTT. Its translation: CASRPDKGGTGELFF.

This clone has only a few counts. The chain joins TRBV5-1 to TRBJ2-6; TRBD1 matches 7 bases. The germline V gene has CDR1 SGHRS and CDR2 YFSETQ. The trim removed 4 bases at V and 4 bases at J, leaving 5 bases unmatched. This CDR3 region has 15 residues. The CDR3 region is CASSTDRVGANVLTF. In nucleotides, the CDR3 is TGCGCCAGCAGCACAGACAGGGTCGGGGCCAACGTCCTGACTTTC.

This clone was picked up a small number of times. The sample holds other DNA sequences that translate to the same CDR3. The chain carries TRBV29-1 and TRBJ2-5; TRBD1 aligns across 9 bases. CDR1 SQVTM and CDR2 ANQGSEA come from the germline V gene. CDR3 size: 13 residues. V lost 4 bases to trimming and J lost 5 bases; unmatched junction nucleotides: 5. The CDR3 DNA reads as TGCAGCGTTGGTGGGACAGGGCAGGAGACCCAGTACTTC. This translates into CSVGGTGQETQYF. Full variable domain (remainder filled in from reference TRBV29-1 and TRBJ2-5): SAVISQKPSRDICQRGTSLTIQCQVDSQVTMMFWYRQQPGQSLTLIATANQGSEATYESGFVIDKFPISRPNLTFSTLTVSNMSPEDSSIYLCSVGGTGQETQYFGPGTRLLVL.

The chain couples TRBV18 to TRBJ2-7, with D possibly called TRBD1 or TRBD2 (5 bases each). V lost 3 bases and J 7 bases, leaving 16 bases between the germline ends. The CDR3 is made up of 14 amino acids. Germline V gives CDR1 KGHSH, CDR2 LQKENI. The CDR3 nucleotides are TGTGCCAGCTCACCTGGAAGGCAGGGCGGGGAGCAGTACTTC. Amino acid sequence: CASSPGRQGGEQYF.

J is TRBJ2-1 and V is TRBV6-5; D gene uncertain. The CDR3 covers 11 residues. Trimming removed 5 bases at V and 10 bases at J, with 9 bases between. The germline CDR1 and CDR2 sequences are MNHEY and SVGAGI. The CDR3 spells CASSRLGEQFF. CDR3 nucleotide sequence: TGTGCCAGCAGTAGACTTGGAGAGCAGTTCTTC.

The V and J genes are TRBV29-1 and TRBJ2-5; TRBD2 agrees at 8 bases. The CDR3 has 13 amino acids. J was trimmed by 5 bases and V by 7 bases; bases with no gene match: 9. The germline gives CDR1 SQVTM, CDR2 ANQGSEA. CDR3 in amino acids: CSAPGGPGETQYF. The CDR3 nucleotides are TGCAGCGCCCCGGGGGGGCCAGGGGAGACCCAGTACTTC.

V is TRBV30 and J is TRBJ1-5; D gene ambiguous. The CDR3 has 12 residues. Looked up from germline, CDR1 is GTSNPN and CDR2 is SVGIG (reference sequence). Between the trimmed V and J ends, which lost 5 bases and 7 bases, there was a span of 12 bases. The CDR3 region has the DNA TGTGCCTGGGATAAGGGTGAGCAGCCCCAGCATTTT. Amino acids: CAWDKGEQPQHF.

The chain has TRBV15 and TRBJ2-3; D ambiguous. The CDR3 loop spans 15 amino acids. CDR1 and CDR2 from the germline V gene are LNHNV and YYDKDF (reference sequence). The V gene lost 1 base and the J gene lost 2 bases, with 10 bases spanning the gap. CDR3 sequence: CATSRVGSNTDTQYF. In DNA form, the CDR3 reads TGTGCCACCAGCAGAGTTGGCTCTAACACAGATACGCAGTATTTT. The variable domain in full, completed from reference TRBV15 and TRBJ2-3, reads DAMVIQNPRYQVTQFGKPVTLSCSQTLNHNVMYWYQQKSSQAPKLLFHYYDKDFNNEADTPDNFQSRRPNTSFCFLDIRSPGLGDTAMYLCATSRVGSNTDTQYFGPGTRLTVL.

V usage is TRBV7-9 and J usage is TRBJ2-3, with 8 bases lining up with TRBD2. Trimming at V came to 5 bases and at J to 2 bases, leaving 6 bases not matched to a gene. This CDR3 has 15 amino acids. The germline V gene encodes CDR1 SEHNR and CDR2 FQNEAQ (reference sequence). The CDR3 DNA follows: TGTGCCAGCAGCGCATTAGCGGGGATCACAGATACGCAGTATTTT. Residues: CASSALAGITDTQYF.

Regarding this clone: Different DNA sequences within this sample yield the same CDR3. J is TRBJ2-5 and V is TRBV5-1; D is perhaps TRBD1 (5 bases). Trimming cost V 1 base and J 3 bases, with 7 bases left between them. From germline, CDR1 is SGHRS and CDR2 YFSETQ. This CDR3 spans 13 amino acids. The DNA for the CDR3 is TGCGCCAGCAGCTTGACAGGAGAAGAGACCCAGTACTTC. It encodes CASSLTGEETQYF.

This chain connects TRBV2 to TRBJ1-6; no definite D call. From germline, CDR1 is SNHLY and CDR2 FYNNEI. This CDR3 is 16 amino acids long. The V end was cut by 1 base, the J end by 0 bases, with 7 bases between. CDR3 nucleotides: TGTGCCAGCAGTGAAGGCGTGTTCTCCTATAATTCACCCCTCCACTTT. Protein product: CASSEGVFSYNSPLHF. Filled out from reference TRBV2 and TRBJ1-6, the complete variable domain reads EPEVTQTPSHQVTQMGQEVILRCVPISNHLYFYWYRQILGQKVEFLVSFYNNEISEKSEIFDDQFSVERPDGSNFTLKIRSTKLEDSAMYFCASSEGVFSYNSPLHFGNGTRLTVT.

This clone showed up just a few times. This chain links TRBV9 with TRBJ2-2, with TRBD2 matching over 9 bases. CDR3 length: 16 amino acids. Unmatched junction bases numbered 2, after V lost 0 bases and J lost 2 bases. Germline values: CDR1 SGDLS, CDR2 YYNGEE. CDR3 loop: CASSVVSGGNTGELFF. CDR3 DNA: TGTGCCAGCAGCGTAGTTAGCGGGGGCAACACCGGGGAGCTGTTTTTT. The variable domain in full, with the rest retrieved from reference TRBV9 and TRBJ2-2, is DSGVTQTPKHLITATGQRVTLRCSPRSGDLSVYWYQQSLDQGLQFLIQYYNGEERAKGNILERFSAQQFPDLHSELNLSSLELGDSALYFCASSVVSGGNTGELFFGEGSRLTVL.

The rearrangement links TRBV25-1 to TRBJ2-3; 8 bases line up with TRBD1. The CDR3 contains 16 residues. From germline, CDR1 is MGHDK and CDR2 SYGVNS. J gave up 5 bases and V 3 bases, and 10 bases lay outside the gene matches. The CDR3 nucleotides are TGTGCCAGCAGTGACGGGGACAGGTCGCCCAGAGATACGCAGTATTTT. It yields the protein CASSDGDRSPRDTQYF.

This clone appeared a few times. The chain joins TRBV28 to TRBJ2-1; D ambiguous. The CDR3 runs 13 residues. V lost 2 bases to trimming and J lost 10 bases, with 12 bases between them. The germline CDR1 and CDR2 sequences are MDHEN and SYDVKM. The chain's CDR3 is CASSLPPEREQFF. The CDR3 coding sequence is TGTGCCAGCAGTTTACCACCCGAGAGAGAGCAGTTCTTC.

V is TRBV6-5 and J is TRBJ2-7; 7 nucleotides align to TRBD2. Germline lookup yields CDR1 MNHEY and CDR2 SVGAGI. The V and J ends lost 6 bases and 6 bases, in that order; junction bases with no gene match: 14. The CDR3 contains 15 residues. The CDR3: CASSKNGREGREQYF. The CDR3 coding sequence is TGTGCCAGCAGCAAAAACGGAAGGGAGGGCCGCGAGCAGTACTTC.

This clone turned up a few times. The chain couples TRBV11-2 to TRBJ2-5, with D possibly TRBD2 on 6 matching bases. The V end was cut by 1 base, the J end by 3 bases, with 6 bases between. Germline V CDR1 and CDR2: SGHAT, FQNNGV. The CDR3 is 13 residues long. The CDR3 region has the DNA TGTGCCAGCAGCTTAGGCGGGAAAGAGACCCAGTACTTC. Translating gives CASSLGGKETQYF.

This chain links TRBV30 with TRBJ2-3, with 9 nucleotides matching TRBD1. J gave up 3 bases and V 5 bases, and 12 bases lay outside the gene matches. This CDR3 is 16 amino acids long. CDR1 is GTSNPN, CDR2 SVGIG, per germline (reference sequence). This CDR3 reads CAWGTFGTGRTDTQYF. DNA for the CDR3: TGTGCCTGGGGTACCTTCGGGACAGGGAGGACAGATACGCAGTATTTT. The entire variable domain, with the rest obtained from reference TRBV30 and TRBJ2-3, is as follows: SQTIHQWPATLVQPVGSPLSLECTVEGTSNPNLYWYRQAAGRGLQLLFYSVGIGQISSEVPQNLSASRPQDRQFILSSKKLLLSDSGFYLCAWGTFGTGRTDTQYFGPGTRLTVL.